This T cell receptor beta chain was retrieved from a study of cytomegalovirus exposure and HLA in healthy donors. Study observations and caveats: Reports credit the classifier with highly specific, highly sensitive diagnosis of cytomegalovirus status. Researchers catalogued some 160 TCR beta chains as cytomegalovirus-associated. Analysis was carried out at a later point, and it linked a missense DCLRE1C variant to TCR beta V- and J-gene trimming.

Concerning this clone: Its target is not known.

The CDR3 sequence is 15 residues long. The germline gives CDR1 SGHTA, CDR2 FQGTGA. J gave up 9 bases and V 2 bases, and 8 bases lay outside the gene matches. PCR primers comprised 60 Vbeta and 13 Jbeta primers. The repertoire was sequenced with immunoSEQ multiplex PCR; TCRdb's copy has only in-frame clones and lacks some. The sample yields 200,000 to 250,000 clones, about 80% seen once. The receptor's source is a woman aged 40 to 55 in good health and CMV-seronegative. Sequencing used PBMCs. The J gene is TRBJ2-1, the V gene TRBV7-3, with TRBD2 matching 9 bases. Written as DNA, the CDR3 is TGTGCCAGCAGCTTATCACCGCGGGGGGGGTCTGAGCAGTTCTTC. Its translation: CASSLSPRGGSEQFF. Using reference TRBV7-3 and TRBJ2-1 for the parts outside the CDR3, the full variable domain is GAGVSQTPSNKVTEKGKYVELRCDPISGHTALYWYRQSLGQGPEFLIYFQGTGAADDSGLPNDRFFAVRPEGSVSTLKIQRTERGDSAVYLCASSLSPRGGSEQFFGPGTRLTVL.